This TCR beta chain was sequenced in a study of T cell responses to AZD1222 COVID-19 vaccine. The assay was immunoSEQ multiplex PCR, and TCRdb's table has in-frame clones only and misses some. The sample has about 110,000 clones; more than 90% are singletons. On this clone: The antigen is not known.

Overall study findings and caveats: Only a handful of AZD1222 recipients, five to seven in all, had baseline seropositivity. Repertoire sampling occurred only after the peak T cell response. Donors skewed white British and female; clonal diversity was possibly underestimated.

The CDR3 loop spans 15 amino acids. The J segment lost 5 bases and the V segment lost 5 bases, leaving 10 bases of the junction unmatched. CDR1 is SGHVS and CDR2 is FQNEAQ in the germline V gene. V is TRBV7-8 and J is TRBJ2-5, with 8 bases aligning to TRBD1. The sequence was collected from an adult who received the AZD1222 COVID-19 vaccine. This specimen was peripheral blood, taken 28 days after the second AZD1222 dose. The CDR3 sequence: CASSPRTGSGETQYF. The CDR3 nucleotides are TGTGCCAGCAGCCCACGGACAGGGTCGGGGGAGACCCAGTACTTC.